The rows below give T cell receptor beta chains drawn from one sample of a study of CD8 T cells in ankylosing spondylitis. From the 5' RACE reads, TCRdb called clonotypes with MiXCR, one entry per CDR3 protein. The sample comprises hundreds of thousands of distinct CDR3 sequences, approximately 30% of which are singletons, and about 4.2% rests with the top ten. The specimen was blood, either unsorted or a sorted T cell fraction (not recorded which). Every receptor here comes from a male donor with ankylosing spondylitis or in good health (not recorded which). The CDR3 runs from the conserved cysteine through the conserved F or W. Each record gives: J gene, V gene, CDR3 protein.

>TRBJ1-6|TRBV19
CASSMGQGGPLHF
>TRBJ2-4|TRBV5-1
CASSLTLENIQYF
>TRBJ2-2|TRBV3-1
CASREDLHHTGELFF
>TRBJ2-3|TRBV15
CATSTPLGRGVSDTQYF
>TRBJ2-6|TRBV20-1
CSARGQAGANVLTF
>TRBJ1-1|TRBV12-3/TRBV12-4
CASSTTGEHTEAFF
>TRBJ2-1|TRBV10-2
CASSESVTRAMDEQFF
>TRBJ2-1|TRBV20-1
CSARLAGGHNEQFF
>TRBJ1-6|TRBV28
CASRIKGSPLHF
>TRBJ2-7|TRBV27
CASSLTGREQYF
>TRBJ2-7|TRBV5-6
CASSSDINSYEQYF
>TRBJ2-3|TRBV20-1
CSASLPSGATDTQYF
>TRBJ1-2|TRBV10-3
CAISWTASGAGYTF
>TRBJ2-5|TRBV28
CASSPDRDDGVTQYF
>TRBJ1-1|TRBV5-1
CASSLANSANTEAFF
>TRBJ2-3|TRBV9
CASSVAGQGADTQYF
>TRBJ2-3|TRBV6-5
CASSYYGGDADTQYF
>TRBJ1-2|TRBV6-1
CADEAGAGRAVGYTF
>TRBJ1-2|TRBV28
CASTLRGQGDYGYTF
>TRBJ1-1|TRBV29-1
CSVASLGEEAFF
>TRBJ2-3|TRBV5-1
CASSFQTSTDTQYF
>TRBJ2-7|TRBV12-3/TRBV12-4
CASSPPGHPLRLQYF
>TRBJ2-2|TRBV12-3/TRBV12-4
CASSFRTGGTGELFF
>TRBJ2-3|TRBV6-1
CASRAGGNTDTQYF
>TRBJ1-2|TRBV20-1
CSAREDRDGYTF
>TRBJ2-7|TRBV12-3/TRBV12-4
CASSSKGQGGSYEQYF
>TRBJ2-1|TRBV5-1
CASSTGTSGHNEQFF
>TRBJ2-7|TRBV5-6
CASSFRDRYEQYF
>TRBJ1-5|TRBV6-2/TRBV6-3
CASRRTGMGQPQHF
>TRBJ2-2|TRBV5-8
CASSPRTGNTGELFF
>TRBJ2-7|TRBV14
CASSQDEALPYEQYF
>TRBJ2-5|TRBV5-6
CASSTSGGAAKTQYF
>TRBJ2-2|TRBV27
CASSWGWTAGELFF
>TRBJ2-1|TRBV10-3
CAISVLGNNEQFF
>TRBJ1-3|TRBV6-5
CASSYSGLDGDTIYF
>TRBJ2-1|TRBV3-1
CASSPLLGASGGRYNEQFF
>TRBJ2-1|TRBV10-3
CAISEWNSDNEQFF
>TRBJ2-7|TRBV10-3
CATALDIAYEQYF
>TRBJ1-2|TRBV27
CASSPNLGTDPNYGYTF
>TRBJ1-2|TRBV20-1
CSARDLRPGATYGYTF
>TRBJ1-1|TRBV12-3/TRBV12-4
CASSFGQMNTEAFF
>TRBJ2-3|TRBV11-2
CASSSLFRDTQYF
>TRBJ2-1|TRBV15
CATSRDSGSRSYNEQFF
>TRBJ2-1|TRBV11-2
CASSLLTAGQGFYNEQFF
>TRBJ2-7|TRBV10-3
CAISDELLSYEQYF
>TRBJ1-1|TRBV20-1
CSAEQGKGTEAFF
>TRBJ1-6|TRBV5-6
CASSGWTRVGYNSPLHF